This TCR beta chain is from a study of T cells after yellow fever vaccination. Background on the study: Fractions of limited cellularity were prepared by means of SMART-Seq v4 Ultra Low Input.

Regarding the study as a whole: After the booster, nearly 98% of CD4 and 75% to 90% of CD8 primary-response clones were re-detected. The appearance of a small share of clonotypes in both CD4 and CD8 compartments was observed.

To note about this clonotype: What it binds is unknown.

UMIs and a universal primer site were added when TCR cDNA was made by 5'RACE template switching. TCRdb itself ran the 5' RACE reads through MiXCR, one entry per CDR3 protein. The table includes some 550,000 distinct CDR3 sequences, roughly 21% detected once. This CDR3 spans 14 amino acids. Between the trimmed V and J ends, which lost 2 bases and 4 bases, there was a span of 9 bases. Germline assignment: CDR1 MNHEY and CDR2 SMNVEV (reference sequence). The J gene is TRBJ1-5, the V gene TRBV27; possible D gene TRBD1, 6 bases. The clonotype originates from a man aged 25 to 45 who received the YFV17D yellow fever vaccine. The specimen was PBMCs, collected 15 days after the yellow fever booster vaccination. The CDR3 loop reads CASSLVQGNQPQHF. In DNA form, the CDR3 reads TGTGCCAGCAGTTTAGTACAGGGTAATCAGCCCCAGCATTTT.